The clone carrying this T cell receptor (beta chain) was found once. Trimming took off 3 bases at V and 4 bases at J, with 10 bases between the two ends. Germline-derived CDR1 and CDR2 are GTSNPN and SVGIG (reference sequence). This CDR3 comprises 12 residues. The data derive from a study of neoadjuvant anti-PD-1 for oral cavity cancer. Described time point: after neoadjuvant nivolumab, at surgical resection. Clones were read by immunoSEQ multiplex PCR, and TCRdb kept only the in-frame ones, dropping some. The sample includes about 14,000 clones, 55% to 75% seen only once; the top ten take roughly 3.2%.

The chain links TRBV30 to TRBJ2-7; D gene uncertain. The sequence was obtained from a person between 40 and 79 years old with oral cavity squamous cell carcinoma. The material was PBMCs, obtained after nivolumab (anti-PD-1) treatment. The CDR3 region is CAWRVNSYEQYF. CDR3 DNA sequence: TGTGCCTGGAGGGTCAACAGTTACGAGCAGTACTTC.